This T cell receptor beta chain is from a study of OX40 agonist ivuxolimab in advanced cancers. Study overall: Ivuxolimab doses were 0.01, 0.1, 0.3, 1.5, 3 or 10 mg/kg every 2 weeks. Allowance was made for prior anti-PD-1, anti-PD-L1 or anti-CTLA-4 therapy, and roughly 40% had some.

Study outcomes and limitations: There was clonal expansion of CD4+ and CD8+ blood T cells by week 6 at 0.1 to 3.0 mg/kg.

Clones were sequenced by immunoSEQ multiplex PCR, and TCRdb holds only the in-frame ones, with some missing. The table has 65,000 to 80,000 clones, 91% seen once. A remark on this clone: Its antigen is not identified. Additional DNA sequences in this sample encode the identical CDR3.

There are 12 residues in the CDR3. Germline V gene sequence: CDR1 MDHEN, CDR2 SYDVKM. V lost 2 bases, J lost 3 bases, and 5 bases lay in between. Patients who had autoimmune disease history or got systemic immunosuppression were left out. The TCR comes from an adult with an advanced solid tumor such as melanoma, head and neck, liver or kidney cancer. Specimen: CD4+ or CD8+ T cells sorted from blood, collected in a trial of the OX40 agonist ivuxolimab. J is TRBJ2-7 and V is TRBV28; D remains unclear. The CDR3 here is CASSLNSYEQYF. DNA for the CDR3: TGTGCCAGCAGTTTAAACAGCTACGAGCAGTACTTC.